The 12 T cell receptor beta chains listed next were all sequenced from one sample in a study of T-cell memory formation after mild COVID-19. Each CDR3 protein gets one entry after TCRdb re-called the 5' RACE reads with MiXCR. The data contain about 360,000 distinct CDR3 sequences, approximately 14% of them seen just once; the ten biggest clones take up around 22%. The sequenced sample consisted of PBMCs or a T cell subset sorted from them (not recorded which). Source of these receptors: a man aged 18 to 29 who had mild COVID-19 (a few samples of this study predate the infection). Cell type and time point are not known.

This clonotype was detected a few times. The rearrangement links TRBV6-5 to TRBJ1-2; D unresolved. Trimming took off 0 bases at V and 3 bases at J, with 11 bases between the two ends. The CDR3 is made up of 15 amino acids. Germline CDR1 is MNHEY and CDR2 is SVGAGI. The CDR3: CASSYSISTDYGYTF. CDR3 in DNA: TGTGCCAGCAGTTACTCGATAAGTACGGACTATGGCTACACCTTC.

This clonotype is a singleton in its sample. At one boundary the junction diverges from the germline segment, which might be a read error. The chain has TRBV7-7 and TRBJ1-6, with a tentative D call TRBD1 (5 bases). Germline loops: CDR1 SSHAT, CDR2 FNYEAQ (reference sequence). The CDR3 is made up of 16 amino acids. The CDR3 region is CASSLESAGGNSPLHF. The CDR3 DNA sequence: TGTGCTAGCAGCTTAGAGTCCGCCGGGGGAAATTCACCCCTCCACTTT.

The chain recombines TRBV6-5 with TRBJ2-5; 10 bases fit TRBD2. V lost 5 bases and J lost 0; bases outside the gene matches: 3. Germline lookup yields CDR1 MNHEY and CDR2 SVGAGI. The length of the CDR3 is 15 residues. The CDR3 nucleotides are TGTGCCAGCAGTCGTAGCGGGGGGAACCAAGAGACCCAGTACTTC. Translation gives CASSRSGGNQETQYF.

This chain links TRBV6-1 with TRBJ2-3, with unresolved D. The CDR3 sequence is 12 residues long. The germline V gene has CDR1 MNHNS and CDR2 SASEGT. V was trimmed by 3 bases and J by 4 bases, leaving 5 bases between them. The CDR3 DNA reads as TGTGCCAGCAGTGATCATCCAGATACGCAGTATTTT. This encodes CASSDHPDTQYF.

The chain links TRBV3-1 to TRBJ1-5; no definite D call. This CDR3 spans 14 amino acids. V lost 1 base to trimming and J lost 4 bases, with 8 bases between them. CDR1 is LGHDT and CDR2 is YNNKEL in the germline V gene (reference sequence). The chain's CDR3 is CASSQVGKNQPQHF. The CDR3 DNA reads as TGTGCCAGCAGCCAAGTGGGGAAAAATCAGCCCCAGCATTTT.

Concerning this clonotype itself: Its ends do not fully match the called genes, so a read error is possible. The rearrangement joins TRBV7-2 to TRBJ2-2, with D possibly matching TRBD1 (5 bases). The CDR3 sequence is 14 residues long. Germline V gene data show CDR1 as SGHTA and CDR2 as FQGNSA. The CDR3 spells CAISSTGNTGELFF. The CDR3 region has the DNA TGTGCCATCAGCTCTACAGGGAACACCGGGGAGCTGTTTTTT.

The chain links TRBV12-3 or TRBV12-4 to TRBJ2-5, with 13 positions matching TRBD2. The CDR3 spans 16 residues. The V and J ends lost 6 bases and 2 bases, in that order; junction bases with no gene match: 6. The CDR3 here is CASSTGTSGTQETQYF. The CDR3 DNA follows: TGTGCCAGCAGCACCGGGACTAGCGGGACACAAGAGACCCAGTACTTC.

This clonotype appeared a few times. The gene calls are TRBV5-1 and TRBJ2-6; D ambiguous. From germline, CDR1 is SGHRS and CDR2 YFSETQ. V was clipped by 4 bases and J by 2 bases, with 10 bases between them. The CDR3 consists of 15 residues. The CDR3 loop is CASSPGHAGANVLTF. In DNA, the CDR3 is TGCGCCAGCAGCCCGGGTCACGCTGGGGCCAACGTCCTGACTTTC.

The chain carries TRBV12-3 or TRBV12-4 and TRBJ1-6; D remains ambiguous. CDR3 length equals 15 residues. V was clipped by 3 bases and J by 7 bases, with 13 bases between them. CDR3 in amino acids: CASSFQGPANSPLHF. CDR3 nucleotide sequence: TGTGCCAGCAGTTTTCAAGGGCCGGCAAATTCACCCCTCCACTTT.

This sequence joins TRBV20-1 and TRBJ1-6; 10 bases are a match to TRBD1. V lost 6 bases, J lost 0 bases, and 8 bases stayed unmatched. Germline CDR1 reads DFQATT; CDR2 reads SNEGSKA (reference sequence). The CDR3 has 17 amino acids. CDR3 sequence (DNA): TGCAGTGCCTCGGGGGGACAGGGGTCCTCCTATAATTCACCCCTCCACTTT. It is translated as CSASGGQGSSYNSPLHF.

The chain uses TRBV9 and TRBJ2-2; 10 nucleotides align to TRBD2. CDR1 is SGDLS and CDR2 is YYNGEE in the germline V gene. Trimming removed 6 bases from V and 6 bases from J; junction bases left unmatched: 8. The CDR3 extends over 15 amino acids. The CDR3 reads CASTPAGGPAGELFF. DNA of the CDR3: TGTGCCAGCACCCCAGCGGGGGGGCCGGCCGGGGAGCTGTTTTTT.

DNA of the CDR3: TGTGCCAGCAGCTTTCTAGCGGGGGGCTACGAGCAGTACGTC. This gives the protein CASSFLAGGYEQYV. The rearrangement joins TRBV13 to TRBJ2-7, with 11 positions matching TRBD2. J gave up 3 bases and V 3 bases, and 1 base lay outside the gene matches. The CDR3 is 14 amino acids. Germline CDR1 and CDR2: PRHDT and FYEKMQ (reference sequence).